This TCR beta chain appears in the sequencing data of a study of T cell repertoires in cytomegalovirus infection. Per the germline V gene, CDR1 is MDHEN and CDR2 is SYDVKM. The V and J ends lost 3 bases and 0 bases respectively, with 6 bases between them. CDR3 size: 15 residues. From the reads, TCRdb called clonotypes with MiXCR, one entry per CDR3 protein. The sample includes over 120,000 distinct CDR3 sequences, about 31% of them seen just once. As concerns this clonotype: Its cognate antigen is unknown.

The TCR comes from a human donor in good health (CMV status not recorded). Some clones in this sample may be carry-over from other donors' samples. The sequencing used CD8+ T cells from cultured PBMCs, collected from culture after CMV antigen stimulation. The chain is built from TRBV28 and TRBJ2-6; D remains unclear. The CDR3 DNA is TGTGCCAGCAGTTTTCCCCTCTCTGGGGCCAACGTCCTGACTTTC. Protein product: CASSFPLSGANVLTF.